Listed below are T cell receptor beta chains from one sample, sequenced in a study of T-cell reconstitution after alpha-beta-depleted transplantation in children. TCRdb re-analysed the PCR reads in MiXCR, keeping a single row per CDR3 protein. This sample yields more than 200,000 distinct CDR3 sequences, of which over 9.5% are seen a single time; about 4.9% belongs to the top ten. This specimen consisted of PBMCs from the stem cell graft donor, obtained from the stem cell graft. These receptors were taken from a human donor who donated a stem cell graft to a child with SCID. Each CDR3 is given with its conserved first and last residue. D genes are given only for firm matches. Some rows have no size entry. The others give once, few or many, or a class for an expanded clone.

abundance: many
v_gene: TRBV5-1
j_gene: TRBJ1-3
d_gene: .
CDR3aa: CASSKDGDSGNTIYF
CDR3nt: TGCGCCAGCAGCAAGGACGGGGACTCTGGAAACACCATATATTTT

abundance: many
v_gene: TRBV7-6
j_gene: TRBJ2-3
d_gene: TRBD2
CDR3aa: CASSHSPPQRGDPSSTDTQYF
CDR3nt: TGTGCCAGCAGCCATAGCCCTCCCCAGCGGGGGGACCCTTCTAGCACAGATACGCAGTATTTT

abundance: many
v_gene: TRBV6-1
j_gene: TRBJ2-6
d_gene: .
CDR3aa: CASSATFSSGANVLTF
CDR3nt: TGTGCCAGCAGTGCGACATTTTCCTCTGGGGCCAACGTCCTGACTTTC

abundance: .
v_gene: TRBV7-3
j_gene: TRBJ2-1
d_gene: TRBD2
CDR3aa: CASSPLVPGGINEQFF
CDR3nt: TGTGCCAGCAGCCCTCTTGTTCCGGGGGGGATCAATGAGCAGTTCTTC

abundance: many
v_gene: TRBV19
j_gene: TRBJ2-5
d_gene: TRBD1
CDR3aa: CASKHRGTETQYF
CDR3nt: TGTGCCAGTAAGCACAGGGGTACGGAGACCCAGTACTTC

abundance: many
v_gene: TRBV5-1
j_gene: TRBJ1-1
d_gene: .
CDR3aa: CASSFLGDLTEAFF
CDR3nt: TGCGCCAGCAGCTTTCTGGGGGACCTCACTGAAGCTTTCTTT

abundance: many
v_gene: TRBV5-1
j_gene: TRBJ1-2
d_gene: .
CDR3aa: CASSDWGNYGYTF
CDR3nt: TGCGCCAGCAGCGACTGGGGGAACTATGGCTACACCTTC

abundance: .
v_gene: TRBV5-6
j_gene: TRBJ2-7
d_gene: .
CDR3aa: CARSPGHYYEQYF
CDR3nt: TGTGCCAGGAGCCCCGGGCATTACTACGAGCAGTACTTC

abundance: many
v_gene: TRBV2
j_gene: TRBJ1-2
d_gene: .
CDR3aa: CASSAGEAVFYGYTF
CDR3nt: TGTGCCAGCAGTGCGGGGGAGGCCGTCTTCTATGGCTACACCTTC

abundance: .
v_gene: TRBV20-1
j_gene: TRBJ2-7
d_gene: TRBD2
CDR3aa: CSARGGGVGTSGAYEQYF
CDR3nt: TGCAGTGCTAGGGGAGGAGGGGTCGGGACTAGCGGAGCCTACGAGCAGTACTTC

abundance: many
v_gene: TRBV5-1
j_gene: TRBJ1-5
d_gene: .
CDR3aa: CASSPIPGGQQPQHF
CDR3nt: TGCGCCAGCAGCCCGATCCCCGGGGGGCAGCAGCCCCAGCATTTT

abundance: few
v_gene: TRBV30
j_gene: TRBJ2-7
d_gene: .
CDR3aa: CAWERGTLSYEQYF
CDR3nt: TGTGCCTGGGAGAGGGGGACCCTCTCCTACGAGCAGTACTTT

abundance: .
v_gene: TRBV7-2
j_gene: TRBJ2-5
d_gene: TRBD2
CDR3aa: CASSLVGGVDQETQYF
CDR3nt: TGTGCCAGCAGCTTAGTCGGGGGGGTCGACCAAGAGACCCAGTACTTC

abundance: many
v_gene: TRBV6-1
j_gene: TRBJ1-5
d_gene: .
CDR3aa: CASSVLVSNQPQHF
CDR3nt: TGTGCCAGCAGTGTGCTAGTTAGCAATCAGCCCCAGCATTTT

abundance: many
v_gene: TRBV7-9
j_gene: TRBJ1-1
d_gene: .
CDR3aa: CASSSTTTNTEAFF
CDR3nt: TGTGCCAGCAGCTCTACCACCACGAACACTGAAGCTTTCTTT

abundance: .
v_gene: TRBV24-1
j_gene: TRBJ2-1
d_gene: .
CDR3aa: CATRDAHANEQFF
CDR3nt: TGTGCCACCAGGGACGCCCATGCCAATGAGCAGTTCTTC

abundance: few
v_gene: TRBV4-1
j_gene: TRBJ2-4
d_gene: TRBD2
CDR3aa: CASSQRAGALIDIQYF
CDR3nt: TGCGCCAGCAGCCAGAGAGCGGGGGCCCTCATCGACATTCAGTACTTC

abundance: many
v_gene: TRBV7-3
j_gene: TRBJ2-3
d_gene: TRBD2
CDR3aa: CASSLNPAVPSGGGSVRDTQYF
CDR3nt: TGTGCCAGCAGCTTAAACCCCGCGGTCCCTAGCGGGGGAGGGTCGGTGCGGGATACGCAGTATTTT

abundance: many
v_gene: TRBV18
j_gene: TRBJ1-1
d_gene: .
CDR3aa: CASSPPDRLQAFF
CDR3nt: TGTGCCAGCTCACCACCTGACAGGCTGCAAGCTTTCTTT

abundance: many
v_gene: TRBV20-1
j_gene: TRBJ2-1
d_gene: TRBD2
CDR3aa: CSLTSGEANEQFF
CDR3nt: TGCAGTCTGACTAGCGGTGAGGCGAATGAGCAGTTCTTC

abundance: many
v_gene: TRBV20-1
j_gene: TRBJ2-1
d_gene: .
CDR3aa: CSASGNLEEQFF
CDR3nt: TGCAGTGCTAGCGGGAATTTAGAGGAGCAGTTCTTC

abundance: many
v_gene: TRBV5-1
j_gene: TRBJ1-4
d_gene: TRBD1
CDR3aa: CASSLEGGQNEKLSF
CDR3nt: TGCGCCAGCAGCTTGGAGGGGGGACAGAATGAAAAACTGTCTTTT

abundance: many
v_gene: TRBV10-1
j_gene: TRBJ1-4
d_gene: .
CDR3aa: CASGPGQGNEKLFF
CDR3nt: TGCGCCAGCGGGCCGGGACAAGGGAATGAAAAACTGTTTTTT

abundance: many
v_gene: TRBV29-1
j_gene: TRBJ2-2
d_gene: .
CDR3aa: CSVPWTGELFF
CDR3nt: TGCAGCGTTCCCTGGACAGGGGAGCTGTTTTTT

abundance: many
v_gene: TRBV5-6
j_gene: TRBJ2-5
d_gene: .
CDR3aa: CASSFTRGETQYF
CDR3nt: TGTGCCAGCAGCTTCACCAGGGGAGAGACCCAGTACTTC

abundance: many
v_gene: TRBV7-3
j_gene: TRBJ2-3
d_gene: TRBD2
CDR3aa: CASSLLAGPDTQYF
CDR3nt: TGTGCCAGCAGCTTACTAGCGGGGCCGGATACGCAGTATTTT

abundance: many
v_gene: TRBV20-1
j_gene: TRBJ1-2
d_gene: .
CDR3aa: CSARDSGNYGYTF
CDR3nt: TGCAGTGCTAGAGATAGCGGGAACTATGGCTACACCTTC

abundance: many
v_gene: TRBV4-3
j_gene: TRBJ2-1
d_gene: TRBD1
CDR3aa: CASSQDRQGGLYNEQFF
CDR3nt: TGCGCCAGCAGCCAAGATCGACAGGGGGGCCTTTACAATGAGCAGTTCTTC

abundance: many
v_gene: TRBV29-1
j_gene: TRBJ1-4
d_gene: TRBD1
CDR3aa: CSVAGGVNEKLFF
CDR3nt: TGCAGCGTCGCAGGGGGCGTTAATGAAAAACTGTTTTTT

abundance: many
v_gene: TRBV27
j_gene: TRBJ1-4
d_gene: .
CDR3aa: CASRPRGLLNEKLFF
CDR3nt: TGTGCCAGCAGACCGCGGGGACTGCTTAATGAAAAACTGTTTTTT

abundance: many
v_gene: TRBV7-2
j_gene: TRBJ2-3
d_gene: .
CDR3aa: CASSLVEGDTQYF
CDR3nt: TGTGCCAGCAGCTTAGTGGAGGGAGATACGCAGTATTTT

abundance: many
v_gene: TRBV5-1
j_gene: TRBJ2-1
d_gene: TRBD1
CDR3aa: CASSLTGGHNEQFF
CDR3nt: TGCGCCAGCAGCTTGACAGGGGGCCACAATGAGCAGTTCTTC

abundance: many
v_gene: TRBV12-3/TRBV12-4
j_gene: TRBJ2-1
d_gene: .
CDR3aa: CASSLITPEQFF
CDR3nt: TGTGCCAGCAGTTTAATAACCCCGGAGCAGTTCTTC

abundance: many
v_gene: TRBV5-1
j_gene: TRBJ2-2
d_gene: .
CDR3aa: CASSASPGTGELFF
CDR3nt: TGCGCCAGCAGCGCCTCTCCCGGGACCGGGGAGCTGTTTTTT

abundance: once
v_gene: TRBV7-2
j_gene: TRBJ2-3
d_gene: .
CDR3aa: CASSPSGGGDTQYF
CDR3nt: TGTGCCAGCAGCCCCTCGGGGGGCGGGGATACGCAGTATTTT

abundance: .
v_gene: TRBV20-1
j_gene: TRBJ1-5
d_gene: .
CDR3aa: CSAGPQGSNQPQHF
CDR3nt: TGCAGTGCTGGGCCGCAGGGAAGCAATCAGCCCCAGCATTTT

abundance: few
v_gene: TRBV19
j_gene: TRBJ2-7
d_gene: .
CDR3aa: CASSTRTPLGGGWDEQYF
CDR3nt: TGTGCCAGTAGTACCAGGACCCCGCTAGGAGGCGGTTGGGACGAGCAGTACTTC

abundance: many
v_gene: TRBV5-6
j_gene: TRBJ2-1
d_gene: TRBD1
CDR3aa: CASSLWGTGIYNEQFF
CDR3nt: TGTGCCAGCAGCTTGTGGGGGACAGGGATTTACAATGAGCAGTTCTTC

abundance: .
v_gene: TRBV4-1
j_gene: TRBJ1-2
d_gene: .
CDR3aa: CASSQDARLNYGYTF
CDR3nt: TGCGCCAGCAGCCAAGATGCGCGCCTTAACTATGGCTACACCTTC

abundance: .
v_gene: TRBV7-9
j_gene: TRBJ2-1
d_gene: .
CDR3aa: CASSRGQSSYNEPFF
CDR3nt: TGTGCCAGCAGCCGAGGACAAAGCTCCTACAATGAGCCGTTCTTC

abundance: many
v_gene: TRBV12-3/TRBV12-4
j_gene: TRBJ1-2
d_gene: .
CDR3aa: CASSRTPTASGYTF
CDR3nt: TGTGCCAGCAGCCGAACCCCGACTGCCTCGGGCTACACCTTC

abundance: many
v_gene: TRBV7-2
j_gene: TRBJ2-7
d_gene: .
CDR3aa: CASSPQDRSYEQYF
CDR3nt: TGTGCCAGCAGCCCCCAGGACCGATCCTACGAGCAGTACTTC

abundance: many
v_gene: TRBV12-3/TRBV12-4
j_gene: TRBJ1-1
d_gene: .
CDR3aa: CASSTRGTEAFF
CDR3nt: TGTGCCAGCAGTACGAGGGGCACTGAAGCTTTCTTT

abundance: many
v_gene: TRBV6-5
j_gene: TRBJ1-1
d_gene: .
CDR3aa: CATGRNTEAFF
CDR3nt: TGTGCCACGGGGAGGAACACTGAAGCTTTCTTT

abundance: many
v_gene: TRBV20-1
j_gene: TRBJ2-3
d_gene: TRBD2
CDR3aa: CSARDRVAGLTDTQYF
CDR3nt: TGCAGTGCTAGAGATCGGGTAGCGGGCCTCACAGATACGCAGTATTTT